This T cell receptor beta chain was captured by sequencing in a study of cytomegalovirus exposure and HLA in healthy donors (dated by TCRdb to 2016 to 2017). Regarding the research as a whole: According to an earlier analysis of a few hundred of the donors, 150 million to 200 million T cells yielded over 100 million unique TCR beta sequences and approximately 300 Gb of sequence data. The study combined high-throughput TCR immunosequencing, statistical association of individual TCRs with disease status, and machine learning to predict cytomegalovirus infection status. Donor age, sex, ethnicity and CMV serostatus were collected together with the repertoire data. Every discovery cohort repertoire had been produced on one sequencing platform. Four to six DR-DQ haplotypes were handled as single units for association and clustering, since linkage in the cohort was strong. Genome-wide SNP genotypes for about 55% of the roughly 670 donors were used in a later genetic analysis, which treated that subset as a discovery cohort. An early release that covered fewer than 800 HLA-typed donors contained around 300 gigabases of sequencing data and 85 million to 100 million unique TCR sequences. Rather than using new phenotypic data, the later analysis identified candidate immune exposures from TCR beta sequences and from how often those sequences occurred across donors. A separate validation cohort of approximately 120 different subjects was used in addition to the 666-subject first cohort. HLA typing covered class I and class II loci at four-digit resolution. The study aimed to test whether signatures of past pathogen exposure could be identified by cataloging public T cell receptors. On average, roughly 200,000 unique TCR beta nucleotide sequences were sequenced per donor among about 400 genotyped donors of the cohort, with about 17% of those sequences being non-productive. The number of donors typed differed by locus, with roughly 629-640 for A, B, C, DRB1 and DQB1, roughly 520 for DQA1, 600 to 610 for DPA1, and over 400 for DPB1. An earlier analysis of more than 450 of the donors used high-throughput TCR beta sequencing to judge whether each TCR beta V gene segment behaved as functional or pseudogenic. Of the 350 to 450 genotyped donors, about 84% fell in the genetic ancestry cluster associated with self-reported Caucasian donors. The T cell repertoires of 670 or so subjects were profiled by immunosequencing and related to cytomegalovirus serostatus. A later analysis re-analyzed previously published TCR beta repertoires from approximately 670 donors and added high-resolution HLA genotyping to study TCR occurrence patterns.

Paper-wide results and their limitations: In a later analysis, HLA-associated TCR beta chains were found to be more clonally expanded and to have lower generation probabilities than equally common non-associated chains. Several of the top co-occurrence clusters appeared to be linked to parvovirus B19, influenza, CMV and Epstein-Barr virus, according to a later analysis. Linkage disequilibrium might explain the correlated functional status among segregating V segments, but an unknown experimental factor could not be excluded. A further reported finding was that TCR beta sequences accurately predicted the HLA-A and HLA-B alleles for most subjects in the first cohort. According to a later genetic analysis, donors in an Asian-associated ancestry cluster had fewer N-insertions in productive TCRs than the roughly 660-donor mean. Roughly uniform sequencing depth across donors was assumed in presence/absence analyses, although this assumption may not hold. Across donors, most TCR sequences were observed very rarely, whereas some public TCRs were present in many individuals. The authors suggested that the approach could potentially be generalized to other disease states and immunological phenotypes. The study gave a list of 150 to 200 TCR beta chains associated with cytomegalovirus. In vitro tests confirmed that a few of the cytomegalovirus-associated TCR beta chains recognize cytomegalovirus antigens. In a later genetic analysis, a missense DCLRE1C variant was associated with V-gene and J-gene trimming of TCR beta chains, and the association was replicated in an independent cohort. CMV serostatus was the only immune exposure information available for the cohort. A cluster of highly shared sequence variants was judged likely to be a technical artifact of the sequencing pipeline. In an earlier analysis of over 550 of the donors, most TCR beta V segments were observed in productive rearrangements about 90% or about 30% of the time, broadly matching IMGT annotations. Most CMV-associated TCR beta chains appeared to be HLA-restricted in a later analysis, and the HLA associations seemed to be driven largely by CMV exposure. The cohort was sequenced for TCR beta chains only, and without alpha or paired-chain data the features that could be detected were limited. In a later analysis, some 18,000 TCR beta sequences were associated with specific HLA alleles at a false discovery rate of 0.05. The classifier was reported to diagnose cytomegalovirus status with high specificity and sensitivity in both the original and validation cohorts. Strong co-occurrence of HLA alleles, especially DR and DQ, made assigning TCR associations to individual alleles difficult. Because some donors lacked HLA typing at each locus, the association tests relied only on the typed subset. Some IMGT-functional V segments, including TRBV6-2 and TRBV6-3, could not be distinguished by the 87-base-pair reads and were therefore excluded. A later analysis found that TCR association rates varied across HLA loci, with DRB1 alleles showing the most associated TCRs and HLA-C alleles the fewest. Because counts were too low, some 16 rarely observed V segments, including chromosome 9 orphons, were excluded from the earlier analysis of 587 of the donors.

The CDR3 runs 13 residues from the cysteine to the phenylalanine. CDR3 DNA only is kept here, 39 bases in frame from base 1. Trimming at the junction amounts to 1 base on V and 8 bases on J, and the germline ends lie 8 bases apart. As encoded in the germline V gene, CDR1 is SGHTA while CDR2 is FQGNSA. Concerning this clone: This clone's antigen is unknown. There are no base qualities to consult, and no much larger clone falls within one base.

Libraries were prepared through the immunoSEQ multiplex PCR assay. The multiplex PCR relied on a mix of 60 forward primers for TCR Vbeta segments and 13 reverse primers for TCR Jbeta segments. The CDR3 region of rearranged TCR beta genes was amplified from genomic DNA by a multiplex PCR assay. Amplified TCR beta libraries were sequenced as 87-base-pair reads on the Illumina HiSeq System. The paper's processing steps were these. In a later analysis, 70 million to 95 million unique TCR beta chains were counted across the 500 to 850 repertoires, and roughly 10 million of these chains were shared by at least two donors. Raw reads were error-corrected and collapsed into unique sequences with a nearest-neighbor algorithm that merged closely related sequences to remove PCR and sequencing errors. CDR3 sequences were aligned to IMGT reference sequences to assign V, D and J gene segments. For a sequence to be retained, at least a six-nucleotide match to both a V gene segment and a J gene segment was required. A rearrangement was called productive if the CDR3 had no stop codons and remained in frame with V and J, and every other rearrangement was called non-productive. CDR3 was defined according to IMGT convention as the region running from the second conserved V-encoded cysteine to the conserved J-encoded phenylalanine. The earlier analysis of roughly 590 of the donors excluded any sequence lacking an unambiguous match to a single V gene segment. In an earlier analysis of approximately 560 of the donors, a V segment was called functional when productive rearrangements were above 56.7%, and segregating when the standard deviation between donors exceeded 5%. A statistical classification framework was built for diagnosing cytomegalovirus status from the catalog of TCR beta chain sequences. In a later analysis, TCR nucleotide sequences were compared against IMGT/GENE-DB human TR gene sequences so that V and J genes could be assigned. The TCRdist pipeline was used in a later analysis to assign CDR3 sequences and most-parsimonious VDJ recombination scenarios. In a later analysis, each TCR beta chain was defined by its CDR3 amino acid sequence together with its V-gene family, and reads without a unique V-gene family were excluded. As a way to deal with suspected cross-contamination and a sequencing artifact, a later analysis dropped approximately 570 nucleotide sequences that were highly shared and had low generation probability. In a later analysis, a clonal expansion index for each public chain was calculated from normalized within-repertoire ranks of inferred template counts. A later analysis computed generation probabilities with a VDJ recombination model fitted to out-of-frame rearrangements, and checked the results against IGoR. In a later analysis, hypergeometric tests were used to score TCR-TCR, TCR-HLA and TCR-CMV co-occurrence, with a repertoire-size bias correction applied to TCR pairs. To estimate false discovery rates, a later analysis permuted the HLA or CMV assignments 20 times. A later analysis grouped co-occurring TCRs with DBSCAN, adding TCRdist sequence similarity when clustering within HLA-allele-positive subsets. Repertoires with fewer than 30,000 or more than 120,000 public chains were left out of co-occurrence clustering, as were several repertoires with anomalous nucleotide sharing. Not all clones reach the TCRdb copy of this immuneACCESS table, which keeps in-frame sequences only. Checked studies attribute under half of the gap to unresolved V genes and leave the rest unexplained. V and J calls and clone size come straight from that table; D and trimming were deduced from the DNA. Here the sample has approximately 110,000 clones; about 68% occur a single time. In total, the top ten clones hold about 3.8% of the sample.

The cohort consisted of 650 to 850 healthy bone marrow donors. At the time of sampling, every cohort member was nominally healthy, though immune exposures that went unrecorded were likely present. The donor was CMV seropositive and belonged to the group of more than 250 seropositive cohort members. A peripheral blood sample was provided by each donor, and peripheral blood mononuclear cells were used for TCR beta sequencing. The Qiagen DNeasy Blood Extraction Kit was used to extract genomic DNA from the blood cell samples. The clonotype comes from a man younger than 40 in good health and CMV-seropositive. Input material: PBMCs. The chain uses TRBV7-2 and TRBJ1-4; confidence is insufficient to name the D gene. CDR3 sequence: CASSLGGWEKLFF. The DNA sequence is TGTGCCAGCAGCTTAGGAGGGTGGGAAAAACTGTTTTTT.